Following are 10 T cell receptor beta chains from one sample sequenced in a study of blood T cell repertoires in COVID-19. Using immunoSEQ multiplex PCR, the repertoire was profiled, and TCRdb retains in-frame clones only, with some absent. This table has about 250,000 clones, approximately 92% appearing once. The sequenced sample consisted of PBMCs or T cells enriched from blood (not recorded which). The source is a woman between 18 and 30 years old who had recovered from COVID-19.

V and J are TRBV6-5 and TRBJ2-7; maybe TRBD1 (6 bases). The germline V and J ends were trimmed by 5 bases and 6 bases, with 14 bases remaining between them. Germline V gene data show CDR1 as MNHEY and CDR2 as SVGAGI. There are 13 residues in the CDR3. The CDR3 region has the DNA TGTGCCAGCAGTAGAGTACAGGGTGCCGAGCAGTACTTC. It codes for CASSRVQGAEQYF.

This chain connects TRBV28 to TRBJ2-7; 10 bases fit TRBD1. J gave up 3 bases and V 6 bases, and 2 bases lay outside the gene matches. Germline CDR1 is MDHEN and CDR2 is SYDVKM. The CDR3 sequence is 13 residues long. Here the CDR3 reads CASRGTGVYEQYF. Here the CDR3 DNA reads TGTGCCAGCAGGGGGACAGGGGTCTACGAGCAGTACTTC.

This rearrangement joins TRBV12-3 or TRBV12-4 to TRBJ2-7; D is uncertain. CDR3 length: 12 residues. V lost 2 bases and J 1 base, leaving 3 bases between the germline ends. CDR3 residues: CASSLLSYEQYF. In DNA, the CDR3 is TGTGCCAGCAGTTTACTATCCTACGAGCAGTACTTC.

This CDR3 reads CASSRPTGAVAEAFF. In DNA, the CDR3 is TGTGCCAGCAGCCGTCCCACAGGAGCCGTGGCTGAAGCTTTCTTT. The chain has TRBV7-9 and TRBJ1-1; the D gene is possibly TRBD1 (5 bases). Trimming shortened V by 5 bases and J by 6 bases, and 19 bases separated the two germline ends. CDR1 and CDR2 from the germline V gene are SEHNR and FQNEAQ (reference sequence). The CDR3 totals 15 residues.

This clone was detected only a few times. The chain uses TRBV24-1 and TRBJ1-3; D remains ambiguous. The V and J ends lost 3 bases and 2 bases respectively, with 19 bases between them. CDR3 length equals 18 residues. Germline loops: CDR1 KGHDR, CDR2 SFDVKD. This CDR3 reads CATSDLGGTAATGNTIYF. In nucleotides, the CDR3 is TGTGCCACCAGTGATCTAGGAGGTACAGCAGCTACTGGAAACACCATATATTTT.

This rearrangement joins TRBV9 to TRBJ1-1, with D perhaps matching TRBD1 (6 bases). V shed 0 bases and J shed 4 bases, with 7 bases lying between them. The CDR3 is 13 residues long. Germline V lookup: CDR1 SGDLS, CDR2 YYNGEE. CDR3 bases: TGTGCCAGCAGCGTAGTGGGGGCCACTGAAGCTTTCTTT. Encoded protein: CASSVVGATEAFF.

CDR3 DNA: TGTGCCAGCATTACCAGCTCCGCGGGCAATCAGCCCCAGCATTTT. Its protein is CASITSSAGNQPQHF. The chain combines TRBV28 with TRBJ1-5; D not resolved. Per the germline V gene, CDR1 is MDHEN and CDR2 is SYDVKM. The CDR3 covers 15 residues. V was trimmed by 7 bases and J by 2 bases, leaving 15 bases between them.

This clone occurred a few times. Relative to the germline gene, one junction end is altered; a read error may explain this. The rearrangement uses TRBV11-2 and TRBJ1-5, with 7 bases identical to TRBD1. Per the germline V gene, CDR1 is SGHAT and CDR2 is FQNNGV. CDR3 size: 15 residues. CDR3 bases: TGTGCCAGCAGCGTAGACAGGGAAAGCAATCAGCCCCAGCATTTT. This translates into CASSVDRESNQPQHF.

This rearrangement joins TRBV28 to TRBJ1-2, with D tentatively TRBD1 (5 bases). This CDR3 contains 13 residues. Trimming removed 7 bases from V and 8 bases from J, with 17 bases in between. Germline loops: CDR1 MDHEN, CDR2 SYDVKM. CDR3 DNA sequence: TGTGCCAGCACCAATCAAGGGGATCGGGGCTACACCTTC. Its translation is CASTNQGDRGYTF.

V usage is TRBV14 and J usage is TRBJ1-1; no firm D call. Trimming removed 2 bases from V and 3 bases from J, with 10 bases in between. The CDR3 sequence is 14 residues long. Germline V lookup: CDR1 SGHDN, CDR2 FVKESK. CDR3 sequence: CASSQTSRDTEAFF. Here the CDR3 DNA reads TGTGCCAGCAGCCAAACCTCACGGGACACTGAAGCTTTCTTT. The full variable domain, in which reference TRBV14 and TRBJ1-1 provide the parts outside the CDR3, is EAGVTQFPSHSVIEKGQTVTLRCDPISGHDNLYWYRRVMGKEIKFLLHFVKESKQDESGMPNNRFLAERTGGTYSTLKVQPAELEDSGVYFCASSQTSRDTEAFFGQGTRLTVV.